These 22 T cell receptor beta chains were all obtained from the same sample, sequenced in a study of blood T cell repertoires in COVID-19. Sequencing used immunoSEQ multiplex PCR; TCRdb keeps in-frame clones, though not all of them. The table includes approximately 440,000 clones, around 91% detected once. What was sequenced was PBMCs or T cells enriched from blood (not recorded which). These receptors came from a man younger than 30 who had recovered from COVID-19.

The chain couples TRBV30 to TRBJ2-2; TRBD1 matches 8 bases. The CDR3 has 15 residues. The V gene's germline CDR1 is GTSNPN and CDR2 SVGIG (reference sequence). J lost 6 bases, V lost 1 base, and 7 bases had no gene match. The CDR3 DNA is TGTGCCTGGAGTGAGGGAGACAGGGGCGCCGGGGAGCTGTTTTTT. Encoded protein: CAWSEGDRGAGELFF.

The genes are TRBV4-1 and TRBJ2-7; 7 positions agree with TRBD1. Germline V gene sequence: CDR1 MGHRA, CDR2 YSYEKL. This CDR3 region has 14 residues. Trimming at V came to 4 bases and at J to 3 bases, leaving 6 bases not matched to a gene. CDR3 in amino acids: CASSPQGQSYEQYF. The CDR3 DNA follows: TGCGCCAGCAGCCCTCAGGGACAGAGCTACGAGCAGTACTTC.

The chain has TRBV28 and TRBJ2-5; D is perhaps TRBD2 (6 bases). The CDR3 totals 12 residues. Trimming left V 6 bases short and J 10 bases short, with 15 bases between. The germline V gene encodes CDR1 MDHEN and CDR2 SYDVKM. The CDR3 bases are TGTGCCAGCAGCCTCCCATCGGGACTCCAGTACTTC. Amino acid sequence: CASSLPSGLQYF.

This chain's CDR3 is CASSFWDRDNNEQFF. The CDR3 bases are TGCGCCAGCAGTTTCTGGGACAGGGACAACAATGAGCAGTTCTTC. The J gene is TRBJ2-1, the V gene TRBV5-1; TRBD1 matches at 9 bases. Germline-derived CDR1 and CDR2 are SGHRS and YFSETQ. The V gene end was trimmed by 5 bases and the J gene end by 5 bases; junction bases not matched to a gene: 8. The CDR3 length is 15 residues.

This sequence joins TRBV2 and TRBJ1-2; maybe TRBD1 (5 bases). Trimming pared 7 bases from V and 4 bases from J, leaving 10 bases between. The CDR3 contains 12 residues. The germline V gene encodes CDR1 SNHLY and CDR2 FYNNEI. Here the CDR3 reads CASKAGLYGYTF. CDR3 DNA: TGTGCCAGCAAGGCAGGGCTCTATGGCTACACCTTC.

The chain uses TRBV7-3 and TRBJ1-1; the D is unclear. The CDR3 is 11 residues long. V was pared by 4 bases and J by 9 bases, with 9 bases between. Germline V gene sequence: CDR1 SGHTA, CDR2 FQGTGA. For the CDR3, the DNA is TGTGCCAGCAGCTCCGGGTCCCAAGCTTTCTTT. Amino acid sequence: CASSSGSQAFF.

The V and J genes are TRBV5-8 and TRBJ2-3, with a weak D call TRBD2 (6 bases). CDR3 length: 18 amino acids. Germline V gene sequence: CDR1 SGHTS, CDR2 YDEGEE. V lost 1 base to trimming and J lost 1 base, with 19 bases between them. CDR3 coding DNA: TGTGCCAGCAGCTTGAAGTTGCTAGCGTCAAGGGGCACAGATACGCAGTATTTT. Translating gives CASSLKLLASRGTDTQYF.

The V and J genes are TRBV6-1 and TRBJ2-2; D is uncertain. Germline loops: CDR1 MNHNS, CDR2 SASEGT. The CDR3 loop spans 17 amino acids. Trimming took 0 bases from V and 0 from J, leaving 11 bases between them. In DNA form, the CDR3 reads TGTGCCAGCAGTGAAGCTAGGTGGAGCTCGAACACCGGGGAGCTGTTTTTT. This codes for CASSEARWSSNTGELFF.

This chain connects TRBV18 to TRBJ1-1, with D possibly TRBD1 on 6 matching bases. Germline V gene lookup returns CDR1 KGHSH and CDR2 LQKENI. Trimming shortened V by 3 bases and J by 4 bases, and 18 bases separated the two germline ends. CDR3 length: 16 residues. CDR3 sequence reads: CASSPQGQLMSTEAFF. As DNA, the CDR3 is TGTGCCAGCTCACCCCAAGGACAGCTTATGAGCACTGAAGCTTTCTTT.

V is TRBV28 and J is TRBJ2-6, with 8 positions matching TRBD1. J lost 2 bases, V lost 6 bases, and 3 bases had no gene match. Germline V gives CDR1 MDHEN, CDR2 SYDVKM. The CDR3 loop spans 15 amino acids. The DNA for the CDR3 is TGTGCCAGCAGATCAGGGGGCGCTGGGGCCAACGTCCTGACTTTC. Its translation is CASRSGGAGANVLTF.

The chain has TRBV2 and TRBJ1-2; 10 positions match TRBD1. The CDR3 runs 15 residues. Germline V gene data show CDR1 as SNHLY and CDR2 as FYNNEI. Trimming took 8 bases from V and 4 from J; bases not matched to a gene: 10. CDR3 in DNA: TGTGCCAGCGTTTCTTCCGGGACAGGGGTCTATGGCTACACCTTC. Residues: CASVSSGTGVYGYTF.

The rearrangement joins TRBV7-3 to TRBJ1-1, with a tentative D call TRBD1 (6 bases). The V gene's germline CDR1 is SGHTA and CDR2 FQGTGA. The CDR3 spans 13 residues. Trimming took off 4 bases at V and 4 bases at J, with 10 bases between the two ends. The DNA for the CDR3 is TGTGCCAGCAGCTGGGACACCGGCACTGAAGCTTTCTTT. Translating gives CASSWDTGTEAFF.

The V and J genes are TRBV15 and TRBJ2-3; 13 positions agree with TRBD2. In germline, CDR1 is LNHNV, CDR2 YYDKDF (reference sequence). The CDR3 runs 17 residues. V gave up 5 bases and J gave up 5 bases; unmatched junction bases: 10. The DNA for the CDR3 is TGTGCCACCAGCGGGTCCGGGACTAGCGGGGCGGAAGATACGCAGTATTTT. Amino acids: CATSGSGTSGAEDTQYF.

The V gene is TRBV28, the J gene TRBJ1-3; D perhaps matches TRBD1 (5 bases). Trimming removed 7 bases at V and 2 bases at J, with 15 bases between. This CDR3 spans 15 amino acids. Germline CDR1 is MDHEN and CDR2 is SYDVKM. CDR3 bases: TGTGCCAGCAACGCGCCGGGGGGGGCTGGAAACACCATATATTTT. Translating it yields CASNAPGGAGNTIYF.

This chain links TRBV9 with TRBJ1-2; D gene ambiguous. V dropped 5 bases and J dropped 8 bases, with 13 bases sitting between them. Germline V gives CDR1 SGDLS, CDR2 YYNGEE. This CDR3 spans 12 amino acids. CDR3 in amino acids: CASSPNSWGYTF. The CDR3 bases are TGTGCCAGCAGTCCAAACTCCTGGGGCTACACCTTC.

The gene calls are TRBV7-8 and TRBJ1-4; TRBD1 might be the D (5 bases). This CDR3 has 15 residues. Germline V CDR1 and CDR2: SGHVS, FQNEAQ. The V end was cut by 5 bases, the J end by 8 bases, with 18 bases between. The CDR3 region has the DNA TGTGCCAGCAGCCTTTCAAACGGGGGTGGGGAAAAACTGTTTTTT. It codes for CASSLSNGGGEKLFF.

The V and J genes are TRBV28 and TRBJ1-6; maybe TRBD1 (6 bases). The V end lost 6 bases, the J end lost 7 bases, and 13 bases lay between the germline ends. The CDR3 covers 14 residues. Germline CDR1 reads MDHEN; CDR2 reads SYDVKM. In nucleotides, the CDR3 is TGTGCCAGCAGGCAGGGGACGTGGAATTCACCCCTCCACTTT. Translated: CASRQGTWNSPLHF.

The V gene is TRBV5-1, the J gene TRBJ1-6, with 7 bases fitting TRBD1. V gave up 4 bases and J gave up 7 bases; unmatched junction bases: 2. Germline-derived CDR1 and CDR2 are SGHRS and YFSETQ. CDR3 length equals 13 residues. In nucleotides, the CDR3 is TGCGCCAGCAGCGCGGACAGGAATTCACCCCTCCACTTT. Its protein product is CASSADRNSPLHF.

The V and J genes are TRBV6-5 and TRBJ1-4; D gene unclear. Between the trimmed V and J ends, which lost 0 bases and 2 bases, there was a span of 7 bases. CDR1 and CDR2 from the germline V gene are MNHEY and SVGAGI. This CDR3 comprises 15 residues. CDR3 nucleotide sequence: TGTGCCAGCAGTTACTCGTACGGTACTAATGAAAAACTGTTTTTT. Translating gives CASSYSYGTNEKLFF.

The V gene is TRBV6-5, the J gene TRBJ1-2; D is possibly TRBD1 (5 bases). Deletions cut 10 bases from V and 4 bases from J, with 22 bases between. This CDR3 contains 15 residues. Germline V CDR1 and CDR2: MNHEY, SVGAGI. DNA for the CDR3: TGTGCCACCTTTCTGGGGCCGGGTTTCGGCTATGGCTACACCTTC. Amino acid sequence: CATFLGPGFGYGYTF.

J is TRBJ2-4 and V is TRBV25-1; D not resolved. This CDR3 has 15 residues. Trimming shortened V by 3 bases and J by 0 bases, and 9 bases separated the two germline ends. Per the germline V gene, CDR1 is MGHDK and CDR2 is SYGVNS. This CDR3 is CASSDRSLAKNIQYF. DNA for the CDR3: TGTGCCAGCAGTGACCGTAGCCTAGCCAAAAACATTCAGTACTTC.

The chain has TRBV6-2 or TRBV6-3 and TRBJ2-7; 7 positions agree with TRBD2. The length of the CDR3 is 16 residues. The ends lost 4 bases at V and 2 bases at J; junction bases unmatched: 11. Looked up from germline, CDR1 is MNHEY and CDR2 is SVGEGT. This CDR3 is CASSFPLASGAYEQYF. CDR3 coding DNA: TGTGCCAGCAGTTTCCCCCTAGCTAGCGGAGCCTACGAGCAGTACTTC.